These T cell receptor beta chains were read from a single sample in a study of tumor-infiltrating lymphocytes in localized non-small cell lung cancer. Some clones are missing from TCRdb's copy, which holds only in-frame ones; the method was immunoSEQ multiplex PCR. The table shows some 13,000 clones, with around 65% occurring only once. The sequencing input was uninvolved lung tissue not adjacent to the tumor. These receptors came from a human donor with non-small cell lung cancer. Both conserved end residues are part of each CDR3. A D gene is named only where the DNA matches it firmly. Size tells how often a clone was seen (once, few, many) or the class of an expanded clone, and some rows leave it out.

j_call cdr3_length clone_size d_call v_call cdr3_aa cdr3_nt
TRBJ1-3 14 NA NA TRBV19 CASSDSRSGNTIYF TGTGCCAGTAGTGACAGCCGCTCTGGAAACACCATATATTTT
TRBJ1-3 16 NA NA TRBV7-2 CASSLESRRSGNTIYF TGTGCCAGCAGCTTAGAAAGCCGGCGCTCTGGAAACACCATATATTTT
TRBJ2-2 15 NA TRBD1 TRBV18 CASSPLQGTTGELFF TGTGCCAGCTCACCTCTACAGGGGACCACCGGGGAGCTGTTTTTT
TRBJ2-5 14 NA TRBD2 TRBV5-6 CASSLGGWGETQYF TGTGCCAGCAGCCTGGGGGGGTGGGGAGAGACCCAGTACTTC
TRBJ2-1 16 NA NA TRBV7-2 CASSSIGTGKQNEQFF TGTGCCAGCAGCTCAATCGGAACGGGCAAGCAGAATGAGCAGTTCTTC
TRBJ1-1 15 NA NA TRBV7-9 CASSLAGRLNTEAFF TGTGCCAGCAGCTTAGCGGGCAGGTTGAACACTGAAGCTTTCTTT
TRBJ1-5 14 NA NA TRBV5-8 CASIPGLSNQPQHF TGTGCCAGCATCCCAGGACTGAGCAATCAGCCCCAGCATTTT
TRBJ1-1 15 NA TRBD1 TRBV7-2 CASSFGQAMNTEAFF TGTGCCAGCAGCTTCGGACAGGCGATGAACACTGAAGCTTTCTTT
TRBJ2-7 16 medium-sized TRBD2 TRBV23-1 CASSPQLSGGFYEQYF TGCGCCAGCAGTCCCCAACTTAGCGGGGGGTTCTACGAGCAGTACTTC
TRBJ1-6 14 NA TRBD1 TRBV9 CASTMGQGGSPLHF TGTGCCAGCACCATGGGACAGGGAGGTTCACCCCTCCACTTT
TRBJ2-1 15 few TRBD2 TRBV9 CASSVDSGVRDEQFF TGTGCCAGCAGCGTAGACAGCGGGGTTCGGGATGAGCAGTTCTTC
TRBJ1-2 16 NA TRBD1 TRBV5-1 CASSSKPGTGGSGYTF TGCGCCAGCAGCTCCAAACCCGGGACAGGGGGCTCTGGCTACACCTTC
TRBJ1-2 16 NA TRBD1 TRBV5-1 CASSSTGGRAAYGYTF TGCGCCAGCAGCTCGACAGGGGGCCGCGCAGCCTATGGCTACACCTTC
TRBJ2-7 14 NA TRBD1 TRBV5-1 CASSPLTGAYEQYF TGCGCCAGCAGCCCCTTGACAGGGGCCTACGAGCAGTACTTC
TRBJ2-1 17 NA TRBD2 TRBV7-3 CASSLGFGAGGPNEQFF TGTGCCAGCAGCTTAGGCTTTGGAGCGGGAGGGCCAAATGAGCAGTTCTTC
TRBJ1-2 15 once TRBD1 TRBV30 CAWSRRQGTNYGYTF TGTGCCTGGAGTAGGAGACAGGGGACTAACTATGGCTACACCTTC
TRBJ2-7 15 NA TRBD2 TRBV28 CASSLSGRAWDEQYF TGTGCCAGCAGTTTAAGCGGGAGGGCCTGGGACGAGCAGTACTTC
TRBJ2-7 13 NA TRBD1 TRBV6-5 CASARDRVNEQYF TGTGCCAGCGCCCGGGACAGGGTCAACGAGCAGTACTTC
TRBJ2-7 13 NA NA TRBV4-2 CASSQELGYEQYF TGTGCCAGCAGCCAAGAGCTCGGCTACGAGCAGTACTTC
TRBJ2-2 18 NA TRBD1 TRBV27 CASSQPGTGGRNTGELFF TGTGCCAGCAGTCAACCCGGGACAGGGGGCCGTAACACCGGGGAGCTGTTTTTT
TRBJ2-7 11 NA NA TRBV2 CASSADYEQYF TGTGCCAGCAGTGCGGACTACGAGCAGTACTTC
TRBJ1-2 14 NA NA TRBV5-1 CASSWAGADYGYTF TGCGCCAGCAGCTGGGCAGGGGCGGACTATGGCTACACCTTC
TRBJ2-7 14 NA NA TRBV2 CASRRQQGAYEQYF TGTGCCAGCAGGAGACAACAGGGCGCCTACGAGCAGTACTTC
TRBJ1-1 16 NA NA TRBV7-9 CASSPSGGRRGTEAFF TGTGCCAGCAGCCCAAGCGGGGGGCGCAGAGGCACTGAAGCTTTCTTT